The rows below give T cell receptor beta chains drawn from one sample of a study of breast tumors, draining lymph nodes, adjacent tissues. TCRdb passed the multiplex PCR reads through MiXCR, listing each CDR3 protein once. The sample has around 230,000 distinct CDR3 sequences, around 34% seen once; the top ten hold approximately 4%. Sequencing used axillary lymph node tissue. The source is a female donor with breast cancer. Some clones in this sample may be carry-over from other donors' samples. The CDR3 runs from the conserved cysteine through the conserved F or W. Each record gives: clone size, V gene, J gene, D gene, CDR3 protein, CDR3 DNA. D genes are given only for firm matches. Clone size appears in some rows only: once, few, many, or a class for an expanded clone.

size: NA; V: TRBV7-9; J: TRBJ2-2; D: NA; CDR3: CASSSRVSGELFF; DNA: TGTGCCAGCAGCTCCAGGGTTTCCGGGGAGCTGTTTTTT
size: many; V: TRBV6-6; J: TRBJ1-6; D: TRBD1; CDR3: CASNVKQGDSPLHF; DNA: TGTGCCAGCAACGTGAAACAGGGGGACTCACCCCTCCACTTT
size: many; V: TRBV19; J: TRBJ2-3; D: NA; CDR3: CASSMGGKTDTQYF; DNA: TGTGCCAGTAGTATGGGGGGAAAGACAGATACGCAGTATTTT
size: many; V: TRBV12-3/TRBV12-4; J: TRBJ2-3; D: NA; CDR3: CASSPVGHGTQYF; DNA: TGTGCCAGCAGTCCAGTGGGGCATGGTACGCAGTATTTT
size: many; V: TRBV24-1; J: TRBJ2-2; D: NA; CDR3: CATSAWGTENTGELFF; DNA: TGTGCCACCAGTGCCTGGGGGACCGAGAACACCGGGGAGCTGTTTTTT
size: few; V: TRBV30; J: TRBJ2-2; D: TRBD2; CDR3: CAWTRAHRGGTGELFF; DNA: TGTGCCTGGACCAGGGCCCACCGGGGGGGCACCGGGGAGCTGTTTTTT
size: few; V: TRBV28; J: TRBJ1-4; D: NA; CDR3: CASTVGRFREKLFF; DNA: TGTGCCAGCACCGTGGGTCGGTTCCGTGAAAAACTGTTTTTT
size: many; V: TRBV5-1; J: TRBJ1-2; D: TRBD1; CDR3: CASSLGTGVNYGYTF; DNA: TGCGCCAGCAGCTTGGGGACAGGGGTGAACTATGGCTACACCTTC
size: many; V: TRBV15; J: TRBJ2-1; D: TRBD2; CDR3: CATSSWDYFNEQFF; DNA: TGTGCCACCAGCAGCTGGGACTATTTCAATGAGCAGTTCTTC
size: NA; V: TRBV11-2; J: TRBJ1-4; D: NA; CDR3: CASSFAHLGGEKLFF; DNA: TGTGCCAGCAGCTTCGCCCATCTGGGGGGCGAAAAACTGTTTTTT
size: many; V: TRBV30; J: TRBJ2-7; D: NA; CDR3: CAWSWVGSFEQYF; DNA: TGTGCCTGGAGCTGGGTGGGATCGTTCGAGCAGTACTTC
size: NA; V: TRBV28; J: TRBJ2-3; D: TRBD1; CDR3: CASSLEGTGGRDTQYF; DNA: TGTGCCAGCAGTTTGGAGGGGACAGGGGGCAGAGATACGCAGTATTTT
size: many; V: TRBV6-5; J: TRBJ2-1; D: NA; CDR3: CASSRRSYNEQFF; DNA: TGTGCCAGCAGCCGACGCTCCTACAATGAGCAGTTCTTC
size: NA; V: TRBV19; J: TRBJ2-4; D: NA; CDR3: CASSIGRGVASGKNIQYF; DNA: TGTGCCAGTAGTATAGGAAGGGGGGTTGCGTCAGGCAAAAACATTCAGTACTTC
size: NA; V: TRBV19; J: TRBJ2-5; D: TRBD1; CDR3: CASSIAWGQGMETQYF; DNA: TGTGCCAGTAGTATAGCCTGGGGACAGGGGATGGAGACCCAGTACTTC
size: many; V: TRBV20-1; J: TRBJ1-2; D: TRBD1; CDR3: CSASLPGQGANYGYTF; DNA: TGCAGTGCTAGTTTACCGGGACAGGGGGCGAACTATGGCTACACCTTC
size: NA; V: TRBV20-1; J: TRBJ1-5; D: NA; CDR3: CSASVQGGETQPQHF; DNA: TGCAGTGCTAGTGTACAGGGTGGGGAGACTCAGCCCCAGCATTTT
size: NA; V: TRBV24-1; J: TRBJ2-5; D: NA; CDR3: CATSEYRDGPQETQYF; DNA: TGTGCCACCAGTGAGTACAGGGACGGTCCCCAAGAGACCCAGTACTTC
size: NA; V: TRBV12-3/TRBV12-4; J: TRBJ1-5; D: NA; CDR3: CASGPGGSSNQPQHF; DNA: TGTGCCAGCGGGCCCGGGGGGAGCAGCAATCAGCCCCAGCATTTT
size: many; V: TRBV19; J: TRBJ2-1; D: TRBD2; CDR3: CASSIGTSGGNEQFF; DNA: TGTGCCAGTAGTATAGGGACTAGCGGGGGGAATGAGCAGTTCTTC
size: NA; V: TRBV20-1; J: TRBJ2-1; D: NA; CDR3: CSARALADAPRSEQFF; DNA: TGCAGTGCTAGAGCCCTGGCAGACGCCCCGAGGTCTGAGCAGTTCTTC
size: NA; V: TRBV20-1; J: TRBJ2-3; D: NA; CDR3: CSARWGGAVTDTQYF; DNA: TGCAGTGCTAGATGGGGGGGGGCGGTCACAGATACGCAGTATTTT
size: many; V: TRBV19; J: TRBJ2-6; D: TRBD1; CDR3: CASRGTGHSGANVLTF; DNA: TGTGCCAGTAGAGGGACAGGGCACTCTGGGGCCAACGTCCTGACTTTC
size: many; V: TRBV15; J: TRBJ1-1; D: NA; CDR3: CATSSQPPHEAFF; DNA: TGTGCCACCAGCAGCCAACCCCCCCATGAAGCTTTCTTT
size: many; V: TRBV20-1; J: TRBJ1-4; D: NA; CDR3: CSASLDGTSNEKLFF; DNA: TGCAGTGCTAGTTTAGACGGAACATCTAATGAAAAACTGTTTTTT
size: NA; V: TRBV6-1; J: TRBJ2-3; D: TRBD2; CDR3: CASSHSLAGVSDTQYF; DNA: TGTGCCAGCAGTCACTCACTAGCGGGAGTTTCAGATACGCAGTATTTT
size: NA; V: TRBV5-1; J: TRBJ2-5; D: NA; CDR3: CASSFQGHGGPYQETQYF; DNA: TGCGCCAGCAGCTTTCAGGGGCATGGGGGGCCCTACCAAGAGACCCAGTACTTC
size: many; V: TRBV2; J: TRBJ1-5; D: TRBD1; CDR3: CASSERTGRQPQHF; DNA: TGTGCCAGCAGTGAAAGGACAGGGCGTCAGCCCCAGCATTTT
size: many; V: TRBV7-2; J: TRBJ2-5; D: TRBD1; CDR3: CASSLALGTGGETQYF; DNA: TGTGCCAGCAGCTTAGCGCTGGGGACAGGGGGAGAGACCCAGTACTTC
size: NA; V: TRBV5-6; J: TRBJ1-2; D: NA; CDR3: CASSLEAAVSF; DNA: TGTGCCAGCAGCTTGGAGGCAGCAGTCTCCTTC
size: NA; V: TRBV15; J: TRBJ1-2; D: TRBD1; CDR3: CATSRDLYTDRASYGYTF; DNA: TGTGCCACCAGCAGAGATTTGTATACGGACAGGGCGTCCTATGGCTACACCTTC
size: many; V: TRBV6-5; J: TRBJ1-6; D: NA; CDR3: CASSLFRSETNSPLHF; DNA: TGTGCCAGCAGCCTATTCAGGTCAGAGACTAATTCACCCCTCCACTTT
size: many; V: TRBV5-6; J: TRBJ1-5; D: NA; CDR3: CASSGTPGTNQPQHF; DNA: TGTGCCAGCAGCGGGACGCCGGGTACCAATCAGCCCCAGCATTTT
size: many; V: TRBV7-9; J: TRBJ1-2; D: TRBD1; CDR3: CASSLAGGQGVTF; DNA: TGTGCCAGCAGCTTAGCTGGTGGACAGGGGGTAACCTTC
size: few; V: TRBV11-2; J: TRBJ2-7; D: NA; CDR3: CASSLEVGAPYEQYF; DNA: TGTGCCAGCAGCTTAGAGGTGGGGGCCCCCTACGAGCAGTACTTC
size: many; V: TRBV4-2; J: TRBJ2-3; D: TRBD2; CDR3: CASSQRIAGTDTQYF; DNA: TGTGCCAGCAGCCAACGAATAGCGGGAACGGATACGCAGTATTTT
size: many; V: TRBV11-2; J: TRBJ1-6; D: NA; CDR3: CASSQFATRGSPLHF; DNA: TGTGCCAGCAGCCAATTTGCAACCCGAGGATCACCCCTCCACTTT
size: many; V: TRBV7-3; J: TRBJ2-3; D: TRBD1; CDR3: CASSLTGGGADTQYF; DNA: TGTGCCAGCAGCCTGACAGGGGGAGGCGCAGATACGCAGTATTTT
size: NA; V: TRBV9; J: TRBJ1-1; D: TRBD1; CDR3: CASSATGETEAFF; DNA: TGTGCCAGCAGCGCGACAGGGGAAACTGAAGCTTTCTTT